Below, one TCR beta chain is given with its context. What it binds is not known. The sample is drawn from a study of cytomegalovirus exposure and HLA in healthy donors. Study-wide points: Sequences of the TCR beta chain were said to predict the HLA-A and HLA-B alleles of most subjects accurately. Trimming of TCR beta V- and J-genes showed a link, identified in a later analysis, to a missense DCLRE1C variant.

A multiplex PCR was run with 60 Vbeta primers and 13 Jbeta primers. Profiling relied on immunoSEQ multiplex PCR, and the TCRdb table lists in-frame clones only, not all of them. The sample contains roughly 130,000 clones, about two thirds of which appear only once. This CDR3 region has 13 residues. V lost 6 bases to trimming and J lost 5 bases, with 10 bases between them. From germline, CDR1 is MNHEY and CDR2 SVGAGI. This sequence joins TRBV6-5 and TRBJ1-4; no definite D call. The sequence came from a woman aged 55-69 years in good health and CMV-seropositive. The sequenced sample consisted of PBMCs. The CDR3 DNA reads TGTGCCAGCAGCCGAGGGCAGAATGAAAAACTGTTTTTT. Translating gives CASSRGQNEKLFF.